The 27 T cell receptor beta chains in this list originate from one sample, sequenced in a study of T cells in Graves' hyperthyroidism and ophthalmopathy. RNA transcripts served as the template for amplifying TCR beta CDR3 regions. The HTBI primer set was used in a first-round RT-PCR of the TCR CDR3. TCRdb reanalysed the multiplex PCR reads using MiXCR and keeps one entry per CDR3 protein. Of about 480,000 distinct CDR3 sequences listed, around an eighth were seen once; the top ten hold around a sixth. The sample consisted of blood. These receptors were obtained from a woman younger than 35 with Graves' hyperthyroidism.

The chain has TRBV28 and TRBJ2-5; D is uncertain. The CDR3 extends over 14 amino acids. V was pared by 3 bases and J by 4 bases, with 12 bases between. Germline loops: CDR1 MDHEN, CDR2 SYDVKM. CDR3 sequence reads: CASSFYSPGETQYF. CDR3 DNA sequence: TGTGCCAGCAGTTTTTACTCGCCGGGAGAGACCCAGTACTTC.

This clonotype was counted at least ten times. The V and J genes are TRBV29-1 and TRBJ2-1; 14 nucleotides match TRBD2. CDR1 and CDR2 from the germline V gene are SQVTM and ANQGSEA. Trimming took 3 bases from V and 12 from J; bases not matched to a gene: 10. This CDR3 has 15 residues. The DNA for the CDR3 is TGCAGCGTTGACGTACCGGGACTAGCGGGAGATCGGCAGTTCTTC. This codes for CSVDVPGLAGDRQFF.

This clonotype was counted many times. The chain links TRBV19 to TRBJ1-5, with D uncertain. V was trimmed by 7 bases and J by 4 bases, leaving 14 bases between them. Germline loops: CDR1 LNHDA, CDR2 SQIVND (reference sequence). The CDR3 runs 14 residues. This CDR3 is CASNPGWGNQPQHF. As DNA, the CDR3 is TGTGCCAGTAACCCCGGATGGGGAAATCAGCCCCAGCATTTT.

This clonotype was observed at least ten times. This chain joins TRBV5-1 and TRBJ2-7; D is unclear. V lost 0 bases and J lost 2, with 9 bases in between. In germline, CDR1 is SGHRS, CDR2 YFSETQ. CDR3 size: 14 residues. CDR3 sequence (DNA): TGCGCCAGCAGCTTGGACCGGAAAACCTACGAGCAGTACTTC. Its protein product is CASSLDRKTYEQYF.

V usage is TRBV20-1 and J usage is TRBJ1-4, with a possible D match to TRBD1 (5 bases). V was pared by 0 bases and J by 7 bases, with 21 bases between. The germline gives CDR1 DFQATT, CDR2 SNEGSKA (reference sequence). This CDR3 is built from 17 residues. CDR3 in DNA: TGCAGTGCTAGAGATTTTCAGGGCAGTCAGGGAATTGAAAAACTGTTTTTT. Translating gives CSARDFQGSQGIEKLFF.

This clonotype appeared many times. V usage is TRBV6-6 and J usage is TRBJ1-2, with D possibly matching TRBD1 (5 bases). CDR1 is MNHNY, CDR2 SVGAGI, per germline (reference sequence). This CDR3 has 15 amino acids. V lost 2 bases, J lost 2 bases, and 12 bases lay in between. The CDR3 here is CASSYGGGINYGYTF. In DNA form, the CDR3 reads TGTGCCAGCAGTTACGGCGGGGGGATAAACTATGGCTACACCTTC.

At least ten counts were recorded for this clonotype. The V gene is TRBV5-1, the J gene TRBJ1-1; 7 nucleotides line up with TRBD1. Germline-derived CDR1 and CDR2 are SGHRS and YFSETQ. There are 14 residues in the CDR3. Unmatched junction bases numbered 7, after V lost 4 bases and J lost 4 bases. The CDR3 coding sequence is TGCGCCAGCAGCCTCGACAGGGTCCCCACTGAAGCTTTCTTT. Translating gives CASSLDRVPTEAFF.

V is TRBV14 and J is TRBJ2-1; 8 bases match TRBD1. The CDR3 length is 16 residues. Trimming removed 0 bases from V and 4 bases from J; junction bases left unmatched: 5. The germline V gene has CDR1 SGHDN and CDR2 FVKESK. CDR3 bases: TGTGCCAGCAGCCAAGACCAGGGGGCGGCGTACAATGAGCAGTTCTTC. Translation gives CASSQDQGAAYNEQFF.

Concerning this clonotype: A much larger clone lies one base from this, so it may be a read error. The gene calls are TRBV14 and TRBJ1-3; 9 bases align to TRBD1. CDR3 size: 13 residues. V gave up 8 bases and J gave up 4 bases; unmatched junction bases: 3. Germline assignment: CDR1 SGHDN and CDR2 FVKESK. DNA for the CDR3: TGTGCCAGCGGGACAGGGACCGGAAACACCATATATTTT. It translates to CASGTGTGNTIYF.

This clonotype was detected a few times. The chain combines TRBV10-2 with TRBJ2-2; D might be TRBD1 (6 bases). V dropped 3 bases and J dropped 4 bases, with 12 bases sitting between them. This CDR3 region has 15 residues. Germline V gene sequence: CDR1 WSHSY, CDR2 SAAADI. The CDR3 sequence: CASSERTVTTGELFF. As DNA, the CDR3 is TGCGCCAGCAGTGAACGGACAGTCACCACCGGGGAGCTGTTTTTT.

This clonotype was detected ten times or more. J is TRBJ2-7 and V is TRBV3-1; 9 positions match TRBD1. CDR1 and CDR2 (germline): LGHDT, YNNKEL (reference sequence). V was clipped by 6 bases and J by 4 bases; unmatched bases: 7. This CDR3 has 14 amino acids. The CDR3 sequence is CASSVGQGLYEQYV. Written as DNA, the CDR3 is TGTGCCAGCAGTGTCGGACAGGGGCTTTACGAGCAGTACGTC.

This clonotype came up many times. Relative to the germline gene, one junction end is altered; a read error may explain this. V gene TRBV18 combines with J gene TRBJ2-1; the match to TRBD2 covers 11 bases. CDR1 and CDR2 (germline): KGHSH, LQKENI. This CDR3 is built from 15 residues. CDR3 in DNA: TGCGCCAGCAGCAGGGGGACTAGCGGATACAATGAGCAGTTCTTC. It specifies CASSRGTSGYNEQFF.

As to this clonotype: This sequence may be a read error, since a much larger clone differs from it by one base. The chain uses TRBV30 and TRBJ1-1; a weak D match, TRBD1 (5 bases). Looked up from germline, CDR1 is GTSNPN and CDR2 is SVGIG (reference sequence). The CDR3 is 13 amino acids. The DNA of the CDR3 is TGTGCCTGGGGGGCCAGGGTAGGGGCTGAATCTTTCTTT. Protein: CAWGARVGAESFF.

This clonotype was recorded many times. V usage is TRBV14 and J usage is TRBJ2-1; TRBD2 agrees at 8 bases. Trimming removed 1 base from V and 0 bases from J; junction bases left unmatched: 2. Germline lookup yields CDR1 SGHDN and CDR2 FVKESK. This CDR3 spans 16 amino acids. The CDR3: CASSQVSGSSYNEQFF. In DNA, the CDR3 is TGTGCCAGCAGCCAAGTAAGCGGGAGCTCCTACAATGAGCAGTTCTTC.

This clonotype was recorded many times. The chain is built from TRBV27 and TRBJ2-7; D not resolved. The CDR3 totals 16 residues. Germline CDR1 and CDR2: MNHEY and SMNVEV (reference sequence). V dropped 5 bases and J dropped 4 bases, with 21 bases sitting between them. The CDR3, as DNA: TGTGCCAGCAGTGGAGCCCGACGGGCAACCTTTTACGAGCAGTACTTC. Translation gives CASSGARRATFYEQYF.

At least ten counts were recorded for this clonotype. The chain employs TRBV6-1 and TRBJ2-5, with 12 bases that match TRBD2. The CDR3 extends over 17 amino acids. Germline loops: CDR1 MNHNS, CDR2 SASEGT. V lost 5 bases to trimming and J lost 5 bases; unmatched junction nucleotides: 12. The chain's CDR3 is CASSYASSGRADETQYF. The CDR3 region has the DNA TGTGCCAGCAGTTACGCTTCTAGCGGGAGGGCCGATGAGACCCAGTACTTC.

This clonotype was seen only a few times. The chain combines TRBV6-1 with TRBJ2-1; D is unclear. CDR1 and CDR2 (germline): MNHNS, SASEGT. Trimming removed 8 bases at V and 9 bases at J, with 8 bases between. The CDR3 is 10 residues long. CDR3 nucleotide sequence: TGTGCCAGCGGCGAGGTTGAGCAGTTCTTC. Its translation is CASGEVEQFF.

Ten or more counts support this clonotype. The V call is TRBV4-2, the J call TRBJ2-1; 8 bases fit TRBD2. The germline gives CDR1 LGHNA, CDR2 YNFKEQ. The CDR3 is 15 amino acids. V dropped 1 base and J dropped 4; count of bases not matched to a gene: 3. The CDR3 sequence is CASSQGVAGYNEQFF. The CDR3 nucleotides read TGTGCCAGCAGCCAAGGAGTAGCGGGATACAATGAGCAGTTCTTC.

This clonotype was recorded at least ten times. The gene calls are TRBV5-6 and TRBJ1-3; tentatively, D is TRBD1 (5 bases). Deletions cut 0 bases from V and 6 bases from J, with 13 bases between. The V gene's germline CDR1 is SGHDT and CDR2 YYEEEE. The CDR3 is made up of 15 amino acids. The CDR3 protein is CASSLGTWKQNTIYF. The CDR3 region has the DNA TGTGCCAGCAGCTTGGGGACATGGAAGCAAAACACCATATATTTT.

This rearrangement joins TRBV5-1 to TRBJ1-1; D is undetermined. The germline V gene encodes CDR1 SGHRS and CDR2 YFSETQ. This CDR3 region has 14 residues. Between the trimmed V and J ends, which lost 2 bases and 1 base, there was a span of 9 bases. CDR3 DNA sequence: TGCGCCAGCAGCTTAACACCGGGGAACACTGAAGCTTTCTTT. It translates to CASSLTPGNTEAFF.

The sample holds many counts of this clonotype. The gene calls are TRBV6-1 and TRBJ2-5, with D hard to call. Trimming stripped 2 bases from V and 1 base from J, with 20 bases between. This CDR3 has 18 amino acids. The germline V gene has CDR1 MNHNS and CDR2 SASEGT. CDR3 DNA: TGTGCCAGCAGTGAAAACGTCGCCGTGGTACAGCTCCAAGAGACCCAGTACTTC. Amino acid sequence: CASSENVAVVQLQETQYF.

This clonotype was found a few times. The junction departs from germline at one end; a sequencing error may be responsible. The J gene is TRBJ2-5, the V gene TRBV7-7; D might be TRBD2 (5 bases). The CDR3 is 13 amino acids. In germline, CDR1 is SSHAT, CDR2 FNYEAQ (reference sequence). The CDR3 DNA reads as TGTGCTAGCAGCATTGGGAGCCAAGAGACCCAGTACTTC. This codes for CASSIGSQETQYF.

Many counts were recorded for this clonotype. CDR3: CASSSTGALRLEKLFF. The CDR3 region has the DNA TGTGCCAGCAGTTCCACCGGGGCCCTGAGGTTAGAAAAACTGTTTTTT. The chain combines TRBV27 with TRBJ1-4, with D maybe TRBD1 (5 bases). Trimming took 4 bases from V and 8 from J, leaving 20 bases between them. CDR1 is MNHEY, CDR2 SMNVEV, per germline (reference sequence). The CDR3 contains 16 residues.

The chain links TRBV19 to TRBJ2-1; 7 nucleotides match TRBD1. The CDR3 runs 15 residues. CDR1 is LNHDA and CDR2 is SQIVND in the germline V gene (reference sequence). V was clipped by 3 bases and J by 2 bases; unmatched bases: 4. The CDR3, as DNA: TGTGCCAGTAGTATTACAGGGGTCGCCTACAATGAGCAGTTCTTC. This encodes CASSITGVAYNEQFF.

Note on this clonotype: One junction end does not reproduce the germline sequence, and a read error may be involved. This chain connects TRBV7-3 to TRBJ2-2; D gene unclear. Germline loops: CDR1 SGHTA, CDR2 FQGTGA. The CDR3 runs to 17 residues. CDR3 sequence reads: CVSSLSPRAPSTGELFF. The CDR3 nucleotides read TGTGTCAGCAGCTTATCCCCCCGGGCCCCGAGCACCGGGGAGCTGTTTTTT.

V and J are TRBV19 and TRBJ1-5, with 7 bases fitting TRBD1. This CDR3 spans 14 amino acids. Unmatched junction bases numbered 6, after V lost 8 bases and J lost 2 bases. Germline V CDR1 and CDR2: LNHDA, SQIVND (reference sequence). The CDR3, as DNA: TGTGCCAGTGAAGGGGGCGGAGGCAATCAGCCCCAGCATTTT. Encoded protein: CASEGGGGNQPQHF.

The chain recombines TRBV4-2 with TRBJ2-3, with D hard to call. The CDR3 is 16 amino acids. Looked up from germline, CDR1 is LGHNA and CDR2 is YNFKEQ. The V and J ends lost 4 bases and 0 bases respectively, with 14 bases between them. CDR3 nucleotide sequence: TGTGCCAGCAGCCCCAGTGAAAGACCTAGCACAGATACGCAGTATTTT. Translating gives CASSPSERPSTDTQYF.